This T cell receptor (beta chain) was identified in a study of blood T cell repertoires in COVID-19. Produced via immunoSEQ multiplex PCR; TCRdb's table is partial and in-frame only. Altogether around 100,000 clones are present, about 91% being singletons, with the ten largest covering under 6.5%. There are 17 residues in the CDR3. Germline-derived CDR1 and CDR2 are MDHEN and SYDVKM. V lost 2 bases and J lost 4; bases outside the gene matches: 11. The material sequenced was peripheral blood. This TCR was recovered from a human donor in a cohort sampled during active COVID-19. The chain employs TRBV28 and TRBJ2-1; the match to TRBD1 covers 7 bases. CDR3 protein: CASSLGPSGTAYNEQFF. The CDR3 coding sequence is TGTGCCAGCAGTTTAGGGCCCTCCGGGACAGCTTACAATGAGCAGTTCTTC.